Following are 17 T cell receptor beta chains from one sample sequenced in a study of shared clonotypes between healthy human individuals. This table comes from immunoSEQ multiplex PCR, and its TCRdb copy is limited to in-frame clones, with some not included. Of nearly 1,000,000 clones in the sample, about three quarters were seen once. Sequences were obtained from memory CD4+ T cells sorted from blood. Stated subset: CD45RA-negative fraction. The receptor source for this set is a man younger than 30 in good health.

This rearrangement joins TRBV19 to TRBJ1-1; no firm D call. The CDR3 length is 14 residues. Germline loops: CDR1 LNHDA, CDR2 SQIVND (reference sequence). The V end was cut by 6 bases, the J end by 0 bases, with 11 bases between. CDR3 nucleotides: TGTGCCAGTAGGTGGGCGGGATTGAACACTGAAGCTTTCTTT. It codes for CASRWAGLNTEAFF.

The chain uses TRBV6-5 and TRBJ2-7; TRBD1 matches 7 bases. CDR1 MNHEY and CDR2 SVGAGI come from the germline V gene. Trimming at V came to 6 bases and at J to 2 bases, leaving 7 bases not matched to a gene. CDR3 length: 14 amino acids. The CDR3 here is CASSGQAPTYEQYF. The CDR3 bases are TGTGCCAGCAGCGGACAGGCCCCCACCTACGAGCAGTACTTC.

The chain uses TRBV5-1 and TRBJ2-3; possibly TRBD2 for D (5 bases). The V end was cut by 2 bases, the J end by 3 bases, with 13 bases between. CDR1 is SGHRS, CDR2 YFSETQ, per germline. The CDR3 runs 15 residues. The CDR3 is CASSLSGAGTDTQYF. As DNA, the CDR3 is TGCGCCAGCAGCTTAAGCGGAGCTGGGACAGATACGCAGTATTTT.

This clone showed up just a few times. The chain employs TRBV6-5 and TRBJ2-3; D uncertain. V lost 2 bases, J lost 3 bases, and 6 bases lay in between. The length of the CDR3 is 13 residues. Germline CDR1 MNHEY, CDR2 SVGAGI. The CDR3 bases are TGTGCCAGCAGTTACGACACGACAGATACGCAGTATTTT. Amino acids: CASSYDTTDTQYF.

Regarding this clone: The junction and the germline gene differ at one end; a read error may be behind it. The V call is TRBV7-7, the J call TRBJ2-2; TRBD2 is a possible D gene (5 bases). The CDR3 has 14 residues. Germline V gives CDR1 SSHAT, CDR2 FNYEAQ (reference sequence). CDR3 in amino acids: CASSFGGGTGELFF. The DNA of the CDR3 is TGTGCTAGCAGCTTCGGCGGAGGCACCGGGGAGCTGTTTTTT.

This clone turned up a few times. This sequence joins TRBV30 and TRBJ1-1; D is perhaps TRBD1 (5 bases). This CDR3 region has 14 residues. Trimming shortened V by 2 bases and J by 1 base, and 11 bases separated the two germline ends. Germline CDR1 GTSNPN, CDR2 SVGIG (reference sequence). CDR3 DNA sequence: TGTGCCTGGAGTCAAACAGGTTGGAACACTGAAGCTTTCTTT. Its translation is CAWSQTGWNTEAFF.

The chain recombines TRBV9 with TRBJ2-7; no clear D gene. V dropped 7 bases and J dropped 6 bases, with 8 bases sitting between them. The CDR3 sequence is 10 residues long. Germline assignment: CDR1 SGDLS and CDR2 YYNGEE. The DNA of the CDR3 is TGTGCCAGCCTTTTAAGCGAGCAGTACTTC. It encodes CASLLSEQYF.

J is TRBJ2-4 and V is TRBV4-1; 7 bases map to TRBD2. Losses at the gene ends were 5 bases for V and 1 base for J; bases not matched to a gene: 5. This CDR3 has 15 amino acids. Germline-derived CDR1 and CDR2 are MGHRA and YSYEKL. The CDR3 region is CASSTRLAAKNIQYF. The CDR3 coding sequence is TGCGCCAGCAGCACCCGACTAGCTGCCAAAAACATTCAGTACTTC.

This clone was counted once. J is TRBJ2-7 and V is TRBV25-1; the match to TRBD2 covers 11 bases. The CDR3 length is 18 residues. V lost 4 bases, J lost 5 bases, and 16 bases stayed unmatched. In germline, CDR1 is MGHDK, CDR2 SYGVNS. The CDR3 region is CASSVSGTSGRRGHEQYF. CDR3 DNA sequence: TGTGCCAGCAGTGTTTCCGGGACTAGCGGTCGCAGGGGACACGAGCAGTACTTC.

This chain uses TRBV28 with TRBJ2-5, with TRBD2 matching 9 bases. J was trimmed by 5 bases and V by 10 bases; bases with no gene match: 5. The CDR3 runs 12 residues. Germline V CDR1 and CDR2: MDHEN, SYDVKM. The chain's CDR3 is CAISSGVETQYF. CDR3 DNA: TGTGCCATCTCTAGCGGGGTGGAGACCCAGTACTTC.

The V gene is TRBV25-1, the J gene TRBJ1-2; a possible D gene is TRBD1 (6 bases). The CDR3 runs 16 residues. Per the germline V gene, CDR1 is MGHDK and CDR2 is SYGVNS. V was shortened by 3 bases and J by 4 bases, with 18 bases between the two germline ends. CDR3 protein: CASSESTGWRGYGYTF. The CDR3 DNA reads as TGTGCCAGCAGTGAGTCCACAGGGTGGAGGGGCTATGGCTACACCTTC.

This chain joins TRBV30 and TRBJ2-5, with TRBD2 identical over 13 bases. The CDR3 contains 15 residues. The trim removed 4 bases at V and 9 bases at J, leaving 11 bases unmatched. CDR1 GTSNPN and CDR2 SVGIG come from the germline V gene (reference sequence). Written as DNA, the CDR3 is TGTGCCTGGACAGTAGGCACGGGACTAGCGGGACCCCAGTACTTC. Translating it yields CAWTVGTGLAGPQYF.

The genes are TRBV10-1 and TRBJ2-2; 10 bases align to TRBD1. The V and J ends lost 3 bases and 5 bases, in that order; junction bases with no gene match: 6. This CDR3 comprises 16 residues. Germline V lookup: CDR1 WNHNN, CDR2 SYGVQD (reference sequence). The CDR3 loop is CASSDRQGQGTGELFF. CDR3 coding DNA: TGCGCCAGCAGTGACCGACAGGGACAGGGGACCGGGGAGCTGTTTTTT.

The V and J genes are TRBV29-1 and TRBJ2-1, with D perhaps TRBD1 (5 bases). The CDR3 extends over 11 amino acids. Looked up from germline, CDR1 is SQVTM and CDR2 is ANQGSEA. The V end was cut by 7 bases, the J end by 7 bases, with 11 bases between. The CDR3 DNA reads TGCAGCGCCGACAGAAAGAATGAGCAGTTCTTC. It translates to CSADRKNEQFF.

The table lists this clone with a count of one. This chain links TRBV6-6 with TRBJ2-7; D not certain. Germline assignment: CDR1 MNHNY and CDR2 SVGAGI (reference sequence). The CDR3 has 11 amino acids. V lost 6 bases to trimming and J lost 7 bases, with 10 bases between them. CDR3 region: CASRTDFEQYF. CDR3 bases: TGTGCCAGCAGGACGGATTTTGAGCAGTACTTC.

The rearrangement links TRBV30 to TRBJ2-3; D gene uncertain. This CDR3 contains 11 residues. V dropped 4 bases and J dropped 5 bases, with 7 bases sitting between them. CDR1 and CDR2 (germline): GTSNPN, SVGIG (reference sequence). CDR3 DNA sequence: TGTGCCTGGATGGTGAAAGATACGCAGTATTTT. Translated, it gives CAWMVKDTQYF. The whole variable domain, remainder taken from reference TRBV30 and TRBJ2-3, is SQTIHQWPATLVQPVGSPLSLECTVEGTSNPNLYWYRQAAGRGLQLLFYSVGIGQISSEVPQNLSASRPQDRQFILSSKKLLLSDSGFYLCAWMVKDTQYFGPGTRLTVL.

V is TRBV10-1 and J is TRBJ1-4, with no clear D. V was pared by 10 bases and J by 8 bases, with 26 bases between. Germline lookup yields CDR1 WNHNN and CDR2 SYGVQD (reference sequence). The CDR3 extends over 16 amino acids. This chain's CDR3 is CATRGRHSLGDEKLFF. The CDR3 bases are TGCGCCACTAGAGGCAGGCACTCATTAGGAGACGAAAAACTGTTTTTT.